This T cell receptor beta chain was recorded in a study of cytotoxic CD8 clonotypes in ibrutinib-treated CLL. Across the whole study: Responses comprised about 25 partial and 2 complete; at median approximately 72 months, 14 remained remitted and some twelve progressed. Collecting the response samples happened after a median 12 months of treatment, with a range of 6 to 36. Study-level points and caveats: Researchers report that baseline clonality outpaced age-matched healthy donors and tracked circulating CD8+ T-cell counts.

About this clone itself: Its target is not known.

Sequenced by immunoSEQ multiplex PCR; TCRdb stores in-frame clones only, minus some. The table shows over 250,000 clones, with 65% to 85% occurring only once. CDR3 length equals 11 residues. The germline gives CDR1 LNHDA, CDR2 SQIVND (reference sequence). V dropped 3 bases and J dropped 5 bases, with 3 bases sitting between them. TCR beta library input comprised roughly 2.2 micrograms of genomic DNA from cryopreserved PBMCs. Sequences were derived from PBMCs, sampled at disease progression, from a patient treated with ibrutinib. The sequence was collected from a human donor with chronic lymphocytic leukemia. The rearrangement uses TRBV19 and TRBJ2-3; no firm D call. CDR3 sequence reads: CASSIVDTQYF. DNA for the CDR3: TGTGCCAGTAGTATTGTAGATACGCAGTATTTT.